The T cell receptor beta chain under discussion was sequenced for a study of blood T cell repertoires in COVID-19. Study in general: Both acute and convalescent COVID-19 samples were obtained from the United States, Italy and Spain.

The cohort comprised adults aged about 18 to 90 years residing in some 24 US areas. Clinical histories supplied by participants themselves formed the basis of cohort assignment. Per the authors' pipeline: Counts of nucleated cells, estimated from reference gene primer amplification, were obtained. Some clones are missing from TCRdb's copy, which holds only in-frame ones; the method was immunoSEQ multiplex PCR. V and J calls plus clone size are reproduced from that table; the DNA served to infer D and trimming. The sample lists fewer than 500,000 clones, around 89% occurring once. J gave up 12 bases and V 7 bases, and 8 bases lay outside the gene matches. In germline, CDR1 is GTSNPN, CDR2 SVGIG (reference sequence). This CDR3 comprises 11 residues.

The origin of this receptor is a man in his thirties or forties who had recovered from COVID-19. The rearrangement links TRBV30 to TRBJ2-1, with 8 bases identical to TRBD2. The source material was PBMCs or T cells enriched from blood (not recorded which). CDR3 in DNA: TGTGCCTTTATCAGCGGGAGTGTGCAGTTCTTC. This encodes CAFISGSVQFF.